These 16 T cell receptor beta chains were all obtained from the same sample, sequenced in a study of cytomegalovirus exposure and HLA in healthy donors. Both 60 Vbeta primers and 13 Jbeta primers went into the PCR. Assay: immunoSEQ multiplex PCR; the TCRdb copy retains only in-frame clones and omits some. Seen here are fewer than 90,000 clones, approximately 79% observed once, and the top ten hold approximately 5.7%. Sequencing used PBMCs. Receptors were obtained from a female donor in good health and CMV-seronegative.

The chain combines TRBV7-9 with TRBJ2-7, with 8 bases aligning to TRBD1. Unmatched junction bases numbered 9, after V lost 6 bases and J lost 5 bases. Germline CDR1 is SEHNR and CDR2 is FQNEAQ (reference sequence). This CDR3 comprises 14 residues. The CDR3 DNA reads TGTGCCAGCAGTTCTACTGGACAGGGCCACGAGCAGTACTTC. It specifies CASSSTGQGHEQYF.

Written as DNA, the CDR3 is TGTGCCAGCAGTTCAGCCCGGACAGGGATTCAGAATGAGCAGTTCTTC. As protein: CASSSARTGIQNEQFF. The chain carries TRBV28 and TRBJ2-1; TRBD1 agrees at 8 bases. The CDR3 runs 16 residues. J lost 7 bases, V lost 4 bases, and 12 bases had no gene match. Germline CDR1 reads MDHEN; CDR2 reads SYDVKM.

The V gene is TRBV5-1, the J gene TRBJ2-7; 8 nucleotides agree with TRBD2. The CDR3 consists of 14 residues. V gave up 4 bases and J gave up 9 bases; unmatched junction bases: 12. Germline values: CDR1 SGHRS, CDR2 YFSETQ. CDR3 in DNA: TGCGCCAGCAGCCGTGGACTAGCCGAGGGGGTGCAGTACTTC. This codes for CASSRGLAEGVQYF. Variable domain in full (rest from reference TRBV5-1 and TRBJ2-7): KAGVTQTPRYLIKTRGQQVTLSCSPISGHRSVSWYQQTPGQGLQFLFEYFSETQRNKGNFPGRFSGRQFSNSRSEMNVSTLELGDSALYLCASSRGLAEGVQYFGPGTRLTVT.

V is TRBV5-4 and J is TRBJ1-2; D not resolved. This CDR3 spans 14 amino acids. Trimming removed 6 bases from V and 2 bases from J, with 14 bases in between. From germline, CDR1 is SGHNT and CDR2 YYREEE (reference sequence). Here the CDR3 DNA reads TGTGCCAGCAACTCTCCCGGGGAGAACTATGGCTACACCTTC. Protein: CASNSPGENYGYTF.

The chain carries TRBV28 and TRBJ2-5; tentative D call: TRBD2 (5 bases). Trimming took off 5 bases at V and 7 bases at J, with 11 bases between the two ends. This CDR3 contains 12 residues. Per germline, CDR1 MDHEN and CDR2 SYDVKM. This CDR3 is CASSPTRGTQYF. In DNA form, the CDR3 reads TGTGCCAGCAGTCCCACCCGGGGGACCCAGTACTTC.

In DNA, the CDR3 is TGTGCCAGCAGGGGACTCGGGACAGGGGAGAATGAGCAGTTCTTC. It yields the protein CASRGLGTGENEQFF. The chain combines TRBV2 with TRBJ2-1; 10 positions agree with TRBD1. V lost 6 bases and J lost 7; bases outside the gene matches: 9. This CDR3 region has 15 residues. CDR1 and CDR2 from the germline V gene are SNHLY and FYNNEI. The variable domain in full, completed from reference TRBV2 and TRBJ2-1, reads EPEVTQTPSHQVTQMGQEVILRCVPISNHLYFYWYRQILGQKVEFLVSFYNNEISEKSEIFDDQFSVERPDGSNFTLKIRSTKLEDSAMYFCASRGLGTGENEQFFGPGTRLTVL.

The rearrangement joins TRBV30 to TRBJ1-5; 7 positions match TRBD1. The CDR3 contains 16 residues. Germline CDR1 GTSNPN, CDR2 SVGIG (reference sequence). The V segment lost 0 bases and the J segment 0 bases; nucleotides outside the gene matches: 5. CDR3: CAWSVRDSYSNQPQHF. The CDR3 coding sequence is TGTGCCTGGAGTGTACGGGACAGTTATAGCAATCAGCCCCAGCATTTT.

The J gene is TRBJ1-1, the V gene TRBV7-9; 10 bases agree with TRBD1. There are 15 residues in the CDR3. The ends lost 5 bases at V and 4 bases at J; junction bases unmatched: 7. Germline lookup yields CDR1 SEHNR and CDR2 FQNEAQ (reference sequence). The chain's CDR3 is CASSPRQGAVTEAFF. CDR3 nucleotide sequence: TGTGCCAGCAGCCCCAGACAGGGGGCGGTCACTGAAGCTTTCTTT. Looking up the rest from reference TRBV7-9 and TRBJ1-1 gives the full variable domain: DTGVSQNPRHKITKRGQNVTFRCDPISEHNRLYWYRQTLGQGPEFLTYFQNEAQLEKSRLLSDRFSAERPKGSFSTLEIQRTEQGDSAMYLCASSPRQGAVTEAFFGQGTRLTVV.

The chain combines TRBV28 with TRBJ1-2; TRBD1 is a possible D gene (6 bases). The CDR3 consists of 12 residues. CDR1 MDHEN and CDR2 SYDVKM come from the germline V gene. V dropped 7 bases and J dropped 7 bases, with 13 bases sitting between them. The CDR3 DNA is TGTGCCAGCACCGGGGGGGGCGGTGGCTACACCTTC. Translation: CASTGGGGGYTF.

This clone was counted a single time. The chain links TRBV10-3 to TRBJ2-2; TRBD1 might be the D (6 bases). Trimming shortened V by 10 bases and J by 3 bases, and 18 bases separated the two germline ends. This CDR3 contains 15 residues. Germline CDR1 reads ENHRY; CDR2 reads SYGVKD. CDR3 sequence: CATSPQGPDTGELFF. The DNA of the CDR3 is TGTGCCACCTCGCCCCAGGGGCCGGACACCGGGGAGCTGTTTTTT.

V and J are TRBV27 and TRBJ1-3; possibly TRBD1 for D (6 bases). The CDR3 loop spans 15 amino acids. The V and J ends lost 5 bases and 4 bases respectively, with 15 bases between them. CDR1 MNHEY and CDR2 SMNVEV come from the germline V gene (reference sequence). The CDR3 here is CASSPTGSHGNTIYF. The CDR3 DNA reads as TGTGCCAGCAGTCCCACAGGGTCCCACGGAAACACCATATATTTT.

V and J are TRBV10-3 and TRBJ1-1; no clear D gene. The V gene lost 8 bases and the J gene lost 1 base, with 8 bases spanning the gap. Per germline, CDR1 ENHRY and CDR2 SYGVKD. CDR3 size: 12 residues. In DNA, the CDR3 is TGTGCCATCGGTCAGCGGAACACTGAAGCTTTCTTT. Residues: CAIGQRNTEAFF.

The table lists this clone with a few counts. V usage is TRBV10-3 and J usage is TRBJ2-1; 9 nucleotides align to TRBD1. CDR1 ENHRY and CDR2 SYGVKD come from the germline V gene. V gave up 8 bases and J gave up 5 bases; unmatched junction bases: 10. The CDR3 spans 15 residues. Here the CDR3 DNA reads TGTGCCATCTCTCGACAGGGGGATATCAACAATGAGCAGTTCTTC. Amino acid sequence: CAISRQGDINNEQFF.

A few counts support this clone. CDR3 region: CASSKTGGTGNTIYF. The CDR3 DNA sequence: TGTGCCAGCAGTAAAACAGGGGGCACTGGAAACACCATATATTTT. The chain employs TRBV6-5 and TRBJ1-3; 9 positions match TRBD1. With 5 bases clipped from V and 2 bases from J, the junction kept 4 bases outside the gene matches. This CDR3 spans 15 amino acids. Per the germline V gene, CDR1 is MNHEY and CDR2 is SVGAGI.

This sequence joins TRBV27 and TRBJ2-2; D perhaps matches TRBD1 (6 bases). Per the germline V gene, CDR1 is MNHEY and CDR2 is SMNVEV (reference sequence). With 11 bases removed from V and 3 bases from J, the gap between germline ends came to 19 bases. The CDR3 totals 15 residues. The CDR3 here is CASSPGTPHTGELFF. The CDR3, as DNA: TGTGCCTCTTCACCGGGGACACCTCACACCGGGGAGCTGTTTTTT.

The chain uses TRBV6-5 and TRBJ2-7; 13 bases are a match to TRBD2. J gave up 11 bases and V 5 bases, and 9 bases lay outside the gene matches. The CDR3 has 14 amino acids. Germline V CDR1 and CDR2: MNHEY, SVGAGI. The CDR3 spells CASSPRTSGSREYF. DNA for the CDR3: TGTGCCAGCAGTCCCCGGACTAGCGGGAGCAGAGAGTACTTC.